This entry describes one T cell receptor (beta chain). This entry is derived from a study of blood T cell repertoires in COVID-19. The data were produced by immunoSEQ multiplex PCR, yet TCRdb's version contains in-frame clones alone and is incomplete. The table includes some 180,000 clones, about 76% detected once. Source material: peripheral blood. The receptor was derived from a woman in her fifties or sixties with active or convalescent COVID-19.

The CDR3 sequence: CASSFMLRVGGLNTEAFF. For the CDR3, the DNA is TGTGCCAGCAGTTTTATGCTACGCGTGGGGGGACTGAACACTGAAGCTTTCTTT. The V gene is TRBV28, the J gene TRBJ1-1, with TRBD1 as a possible D gene (5 bases). This CDR3 region has 18 residues. V was clipped by 3 bases and J by 0 bases, with 20 bases between them. Germline V gene data show CDR1 as MDHEN and CDR2 as SYDVKM.